The sequence of this TCR beta chain was determined in a study of a mutant IDH1 vaccine in newly diagnosed glioma. Looking at the study overall: The treated group averaged approximately 42 years old and was about 60% male, 37.5% female. Every participant had undergone radiotherapy, temozolomide, or both before, and most underwent both.

Clones were read by immunoSEQ multiplex PCR, and TCRdb kept only the in-frame ones, dropping some. The top ten clones hold roughly 8% of a sample with 60,000 to 85,000 clones, 70% to 80% of them seen once. The ends were cut back, 1 base at V and 6 bases at J, with 7 bases in the middle. The CDR3 is 12 amino acids. The germline V gene has CDR1 SEHNR and CDR2 FQNEAQ (reference sequence). Time point given: baseline, week 1 (first vaccination visit). Treatment given: pre-vaccination baseline after standard-of-care therapy. The study enrolled donors with new WHO grade 3 or 4 IDH1-mutant, ATRX-lost astrocytomas.

The material was PBMCs, obtained from a glioma patient treated with radiotherapy, temozolomide or both. The gene calls are TRBV7-9 and TRBJ2-7; D unresolved. This clonotype originated in a man over 45 with glioma. The CDR3: CASSLVESEQYF. The DNA for the CDR3 is TGTGCCAGCAGCTTAGTAGAGTCCGAGCAGTACTTC.